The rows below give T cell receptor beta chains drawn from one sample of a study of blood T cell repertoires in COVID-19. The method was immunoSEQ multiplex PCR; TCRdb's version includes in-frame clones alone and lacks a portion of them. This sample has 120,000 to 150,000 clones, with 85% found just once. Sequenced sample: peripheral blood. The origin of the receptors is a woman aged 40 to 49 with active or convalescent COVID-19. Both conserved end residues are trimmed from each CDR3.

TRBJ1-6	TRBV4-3	ASSLVEGAGSPLH
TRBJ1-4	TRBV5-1	ASSLAEKEKLF
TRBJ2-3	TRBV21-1	ASSRGGVRTGVGDTQY
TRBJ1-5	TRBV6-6	ASKESNQPQH
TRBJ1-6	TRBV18	ASSRQGNNSPLH
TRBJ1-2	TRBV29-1	SVPQPQVPYGYT
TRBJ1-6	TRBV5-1	ASSLGVLWQGNSPLH
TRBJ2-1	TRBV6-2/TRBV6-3	ASSYSGSGRYEQF
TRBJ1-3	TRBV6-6	ASSYSARGNTIY
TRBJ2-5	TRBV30	AWSVQARWTQY
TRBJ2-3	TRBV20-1	SASRVVGQGIDTQY
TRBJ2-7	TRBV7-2	ASSLEVHGTYEQY
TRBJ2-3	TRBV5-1	ASSFGTSGAKDTQY
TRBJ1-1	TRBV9	ASSVAETGEAF
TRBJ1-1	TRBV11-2	ASSWQGSTEAF
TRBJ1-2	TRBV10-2	ASKGTGYYSGYGYT
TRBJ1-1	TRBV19	ASSPIEGMNTEAF
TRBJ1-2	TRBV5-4	ASSSGQGGYGYT
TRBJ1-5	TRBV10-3	ATRDAGPDQPQH
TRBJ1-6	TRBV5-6	ASSFGQGLGSPLH
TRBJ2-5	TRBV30	AWSVKGAGTQY
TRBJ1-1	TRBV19	ASSPQGGTEAF
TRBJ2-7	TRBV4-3	ASSQVSGLPSYEQY
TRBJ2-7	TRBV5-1	ASSLLDRGSSPYEQY
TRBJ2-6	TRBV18	ASSPTGGTGANVLT
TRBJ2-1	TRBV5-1	ASSTEDGGVSYNEQF
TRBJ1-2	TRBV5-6	ASSFGGAGYT
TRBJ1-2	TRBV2	ASLRDYGYT
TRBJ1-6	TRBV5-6	ASSSSKQGPDSPLH
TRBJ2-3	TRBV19	ASSDPGFTDTQY
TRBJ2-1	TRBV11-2	ASSSSGYNEQF
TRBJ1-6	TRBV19	ASNPGQGSSYNSPLH
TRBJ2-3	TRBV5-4	ASSLGFLAATDTQY
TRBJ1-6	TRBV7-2	ASSAPSGTVYNSPLH
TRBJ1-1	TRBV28	ASTPDRGLVMNTEAF
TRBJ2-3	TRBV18	ASSRTSGYTDTQY
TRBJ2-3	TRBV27	ASSFLAGELTDTQY
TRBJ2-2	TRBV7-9	ASGTTSSAGELF
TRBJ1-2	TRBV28	ASSFTTGSYGYT
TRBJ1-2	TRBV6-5	ASSYDRKSYGYT
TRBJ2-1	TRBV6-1	ASSESGTGVYNEQF
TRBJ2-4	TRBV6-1	ASSGRGGRARKNIQY
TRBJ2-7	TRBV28	ASAGTGYEQY
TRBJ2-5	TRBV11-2	ASSPPGRVGAQY
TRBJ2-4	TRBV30	AWSPREFKNIQY
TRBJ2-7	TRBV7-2	ASSLEGTTYYEQY